Each of the 26 T cell receptor beta chains below was sequenced from the same sample in a study of T-cell reconstitution after alpha-beta-depleted transplantation in children. A TCRbeta library incorporating unique molecular identifiers was prepared. TCRdb analysed the PCR reads with MiXCR anew, one entry per CDR3 protein. The sample shows around 200,000 distinct CDR3 sequences, approximately 19% of them seen only once. The specimen comprised PBMCs, mostly from graft donor cells, sampled 360 days after TCRalphabeta/CD19-depleted stem cell transplant. Receptors were obtained from a male patient between 2 and 15 years old who had a stem cell transplant for acute lymphoblastic leukemia, so the T cells may come from the graft donor.

The chain couples TRBV6-1 to TRBJ2-7; TRBD2 agrees at 13 bases. Germline loops: CDR1 MNHNS, CDR2 SASEGT. The CDR3 runs 15 residues. Trimming removed 11 bases from V and 0 bases from J; junction bases left unmatched: 7. The CDR3, as DNA: TGTGCCCCCGATAGGACTAGCGGGAGCTCCTACGAGCAGTACTTC. Its protein is CAPDRTSGSSYEQYF.

This clonotype occurred once. The J gene is TRBJ2-3, the V gene TRBV3-1; D gene uncertain. Germline loops: CDR1 LGHDT, CDR2 YNNKEL (reference sequence). V lost 3 bases, J lost 0 bases, and 10 bases lay in between. The CDR3 contains 15 residues. CDR3 coding DNA: TGTGCCAGCAGCCATAATCCTCGCAGCACAGATACGCAGTATTTT. Residues: CASSHNPRSTDTQYF.

DNA of the CDR3: TGTGCCATCAGCGAGGGGACTAGCGGAGGACCTAGCACAGATACGCAGTATTTT. Encoded protein: CAISEGTSGGPSTDTQYF. The chain recombines TRBV10-3 with TRBJ2-3; 11 bases agree with TRBD2. Trimming removed 6 bases from V and 0 bases from J; junction bases left unmatched: 11. CDR3 length equals 18 residues. CDR1 and CDR2 from the germline V gene are ENHRY and SYGVKD.

The rearrangement links TRBV6-1 to TRBJ2-2, with 10 nucleotides matching TRBD2. Germline V gene data show CDR1 as MNHNS and CDR2 as SASEGT. There are 16 residues in the CDR3. The V gene end was trimmed by 6 bases and the J gene end by 6 bases; junction bases not matched to a gene: 10. The DNA of the CDR3 is TGTGCCAGCAGCTCAGCGGGGGGGATTCCTGCCGGGGAGCTGTTTTTT. This codes for CASSSAGGIPAGELFF.

The rearrangement uses TRBV6-2 or TRBV6-3 and TRBJ2-4, with D tentatively TRBD1 or TRBD2 (5 bases each). The CDR3 is made up of 17 amino acids. Per germline, CDR1 MNHEY and CDR2 SVGEGT. Trimming took off 0 bases at V and 8 bases at J, with 20 bases between the two ends. The CDR3 region is CASSYSGRDLLEDIQYF. CDR3 nucleotide sequence: TGTGCCAGCAGTTACTCCGGCAGGGACCTGCTTGAGGACATTCAGTACTTC.

The J gene is TRBJ1-1, the V gene TRBV18, with TRBD1 matching over 9 bases. Germline CDR1 KGHSH, CDR2 LQKENI. V lost 2 bases and J lost 6; bases outside the gene matches: 13. The CDR3 runs 17 residues. CDR3 DNA sequence: TGTGCCAGCTCACCAGGGACAGGGAGTTTTCGTCCCTCTGAAGCTTTCTTT. It translates to CASSPGTGSFRPSEAFF.

This clonotype was seen a handful of times. The chain uses TRBV28 and TRBJ2-3; D possibly corresponds to TRBD1 (5 bases). The CDR3 is made up of 15 amino acids. Germline-derived CDR1 and CDR2 are MDHEN and SYDVKM. V lost 7 bases and J 1 base, leaving 15 bases between the germline ends. CDR3 DNA sequence: TGTGCCAGCACCCAACCAGGGTCTGGCACAGATACGCAGTATTTT. Amino acids: CASTQPGSGTDTQYF.

V usage is TRBV9 and J usage is TRBJ2-2; D may be TRBD1 (5 bases). CDR1 is SGDLS and CDR2 is YYNGEE in the germline V gene. Between the trimmed V and J ends, which lost 0 bases and 0 bases, there was a span of 12 bases. The CDR3 length is 17 residues. The CDR3 region is CASSVALDSTNTGELFF. CDR3 nucleotides: TGTGCCAGCAGCGTAGCCCTCGACAGTACGAACACCGGGGAGCTGTTTTTT. Supplemented by reference TRBV9 and TRBJ2-2, the full variable domain reads DSGVTQTPKHLITATGQRVTLRCSPRSGDLSVYWYQQSLDQGLQFLIQYYNGEERAKGNILERFSAQQFPDLHSELNLSSLELGDSALYFCASSVALDSTNTGELFFGEGSRLTVL.

The chain is built from TRBV5-1 and TRBJ2-7, with D possibly TRBD2 on 7 matching bases. The germline CDR1 and CDR2 sequences are SGHRS and YFSETQ. The length of the CDR3 is 15 residues. V lost 3 bases and J 1 base, leaving 14 bases between the germline ends. This CDR3 reads CASSWGGASSYEQYF. The DNA for the CDR3 is TGCGCCAGCAGCTGGGGGGGGGCATCGTCCTACGAGCAGTACTTC.

The chain has TRBV7-8 and TRBJ2-5, with D uncertain. Germline loops: CDR1 SGHVS, CDR2 FQNEAQ. V was pared by 6 bases and J by 3 bases, with 14 bases between. The CDR3 runs 14 residues. CDR3 amino acids: CASSVRDHKETQYF. Here the CDR3 DNA reads TGTGCCAGCAGTGTCAGAGACCACAAAGAGACCCAGTACTTC.

The V and J genes are TRBV7-2 and TRBJ1-2; no clear D. The CDR3 consists of 11 residues. Germline V gene sequence: CDR1 SGHTA, CDR2 FQGNSA. V lost 5 bases and J lost 5, with 6 bases in between. The chain's CDR3 is CASSQAYGYTF. CDR3 in DNA: TGTGCCAGCAGCCAGGCTTATGGCTACACCTTC. Full variable domain (rest looked up from reference TRBV7-2 and TRBJ1-2): GAGVSQSPSNKVTEKGKDVELRCDPISGHTALYWYRQSLGQGLEFLIYFQGNSAPDKSGLPSDRFSAERTGGSVSTLTIQRTQQEDSAVYLCASSQAYGYTFGSGTRLTVV.

There are a few counts of this clonotype. As DNA, the CDR3 is TGTGCCTGGGGGACGCAGGATCCCTACGAGCAGTACTTC. Protein product: CAWGTQDPYEQYF. The genes are TRBV30 and TRBJ2-7; D is tentatively TRBD1 or TRBD2 (5 bases each). The CDR3 totals 13 residues. With 5 bases removed from V and 2 bases from J, the gap between germline ends came to 13 bases. Looked up from germline, CDR1 is GTSNPN and CDR2 is SVGIG (reference sequence). The full variable domain, in which reference TRBV30 and TRBJ2-7 provide the parts outside the CDR3, is SQTIHQWPATLVQPVGSPLSLECTVEGTSNPNLYWYRQAAGRGLQLLFYSVGIGQISSEVPQNLSASRPQDRQFILSSKKLLLSDSGFYLCAWGTQDPYEQYFGPGTRLTVT.

This clonotype has just a few counts. This chain connects TRBV12-3 or TRBV12-4 to TRBJ1-6; TRBD1 is a possible D gene (5 bases). V was clipped by 8 bases and J by 10 bases, with 9 bases between them. The length of the CDR3 is 11 residues. CDR3 in DNA: TGTGCCAGCGCACGGGGGTCACCCCTCCACTTT. Translated: CASARGSPLHF.

This clonotype was detected a few times. The CDR3 bases are TGTGCCAGCAGCTTAGTGGTGAGCGGGGGGAACACAGATACGCAGTATTTT. Protein: CASSLVVSGGNTDTQYF. The chain couples TRBV11-2 to TRBJ2-3, with 9 bases matching TRBD2. This CDR3 contains 17 residues. V shed 1 base, J shed 2 bases, and the junction held 7 bases outside the gene matches. Germline assignment: CDR1 SGHAT and CDR2 FQNNGV.

Note on this clonotype: Germline and junction disagree at one end, which may indicate a read error. V and J are TRBV6-5 and TRBJ1-1; D gene unclear. The CDR3 length is 13 residues. CDR1 and CDR2 (germline): MNHEY, SVGAGI. The CDR3 spells CVSSYRRSHEAFF. For the CDR3, the DNA is TGTGTCAGCAGTTATCGAAGGAGTCATGAAGCTTTCTTT.

The chain is built from TRBV6-2 or TRBV6-3 and TRBJ2-7; D is unresolved. Trimming took 2 bases from V and 7 from J, leaving 12 bases between them. CDR1 and CDR2 from the germline V gene are MNHEY and SVGEGT. CDR3 length: 13 amino acids. The CDR3 DNA sequence: TGTGCCAGCAGTTACGACGGGCCCTTTGAGCAGTACTTC. Translation gives CASSYDGPFEQYF.

This clonotype appeared a few times. This rearrangement joins TRBV12-3 or TRBV12-4 to TRBJ2-1, with 9 nucleotides matching TRBD2. The trim removed 6 bases at V and 5 bases at J, leaving 11 bases unmatched. This CDR3 is 16 amino acids long. In nucleotides, the CDR3 is TGTGCCAGCAGAACCTCTGCGGGAGGGCCCGACAATGAGCAGTTCTTC. Protein: CASRTSAGGPDNEQFF.

The genes are TRBV9 and TRBJ1-1; D is undetermined. Looked up from germline, CDR1 is SGDLS and CDR2 is YYNGEE. V dropped 0 bases and J dropped 0 bases, with 9 bases sitting between them. This CDR3 region has 15 residues. This chain's CDR3 is CASSVEAGVNTEAFF. The CDR3 bases are TGTGCCAGCAGCGTAGAGGCGGGTGTGAACACTGAAGCTTTCTTT.

This clonotype appeared once. This chain joins TRBV15 and TRBJ2-3; D unclear. V was cut by 4 bases and J by 0 bases, with 5 bases left in between. The CDR3 sequence is 13 residues long. The germline V gene encodes CDR1 LNHNV and CDR2 YYDKDF (reference sequence). The CDR3 nucleotides are TGTGCCACCAGCAACACTAGCACAGATACGCAGTATTTT. The encoded protein is CATSNTSTDTQYF. Variable domain in full (rest from reference TRBV15 and TRBJ2-3): DAMVIQNPRYQVTQFGKPVTLSCSQTLNHNVMYWYQQKSSQAPKLLFHYYDKDFNNEADTPDNFQSRRPNTSFCFLDIRSPGLGDTAMYLCATSNTSTDTQYFGPGTRLTVL.

The V gene is TRBV20-1, the J gene TRBJ2-7, with D perhaps TRBD2 (6 bases). CDR3 length equals 13 residues. The germline V gene encodes CDR1 DFQATT and CDR2 SNEGSKA (reference sequence). V gave up 3 bases and J gave up 0 bases, with 9 bases separating them. The CDR3 is CSARSGGSYEQYF. The DNA for the CDR3 is TGCAGTGCTAGGTCCGGGGGCTCCTACGAGCAGTACTTC.

V and J are TRBV12-3 or TRBV12-4 and TRBJ1-2; D gene ambiguous. Trimming pared 10 bases from V and 4 bases from J, leaving 16 bases between. The CDR3 runs to 13 residues. CDR3 loop: CATRDPGPYGYTF. The CDR3 coding sequence is TGTGCCACCCGAGATCCGGGCCCCTATGGCTACACCTTC.

This clonotype turned up a few times. The V and J genes are TRBV2 and TRBJ2-1; 9 nucleotides align to TRBD2. This CDR3 is 16 amino acids long. Trimming removed 3 bases from V and 4 bases from J; junction bases left unmatched: 7. The V gene's germline CDR1 is SNHLY and CDR2 FYNNEI. This CDR3 is CASSERGGPLYNEQFF. Written as DNA, the CDR3 is TGTGCCAGCAGTGAGCGGGGGGGACCCCTTTACAATGAGCAGTTCTTC.

The chain recombines TRBV29-1 with TRBJ1-1, with D unclear. Looked up from germline, CDR1 is SQVTM and CDR2 is ANQGSEA. The CDR3 totals 12 residues. The ends were cut back, 3 bases at V and 1 base at J, with 6 bases in the middle. The CDR3 here is CSVDGENTEAFF. CDR3 bases: TGCAGCGTTGATGGGGAGAACACTGAAGCTTTCTTT.

This sequence joins TRBV29-1 and TRBJ1-1; 7 bases align to TRBD1. This CDR3 region has 13 residues. With 5 bases clipped from V and 1 base from J, the junction kept 4 bases outside the gene matches. From germline, CDR1 is SQVTM and CDR2 ANQGSEA. In nucleotides, the CDR3 is TGCAGCGTTCCCGGGACAGAGAACACTGAAGCTTTCTTT. Translation gives CSVPGTENTEAFF.

CDR3 protein: CSARESSKDQYF. CDR3 sequence (DNA): TGCAGTGCTAGAGAGAGTTCTAAGGACCAGTACTTC. This chain joins TRBV20-1 and TRBJ2-5; D is ambiguous. V was cut by 0 bases and J by 10 bases, with 12 bases left in between. This CDR3 comprises 12 residues. The V gene's germline CDR1 is DFQATT and CDR2 SNEGSKA (reference sequence).

The sample holds a few counts of this clonotype. J is TRBJ2-3 and V is TRBV6-1; TRBD2 might be the D (6 bases). The germline V and J ends were trimmed by 5 bases and 2 bases, with 17 bases remaining between them. The germline CDR1 and CDR2 sequences are MNHNS and SASEGT. This CDR3 spans 16 amino acids. CDR3 sequence (DNA): TGTGCCAGCAGTCGTACCGGGACTCGAGACACAGATACGCAGTATTTT. Protein sequence: CASSRTGTRDTDTQYF.